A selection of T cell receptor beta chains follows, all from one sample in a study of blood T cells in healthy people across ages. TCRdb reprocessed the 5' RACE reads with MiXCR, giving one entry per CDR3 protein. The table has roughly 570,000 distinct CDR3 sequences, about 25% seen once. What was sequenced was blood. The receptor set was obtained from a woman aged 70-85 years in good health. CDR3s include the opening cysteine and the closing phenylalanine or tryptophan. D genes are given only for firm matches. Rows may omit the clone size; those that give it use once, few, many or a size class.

CDR3: CASRLRGGPETQYF
DNA: TGTGCCAGCAGGCTGCGGGGGGGCCCAGAGACCCAGTACTTC
size: NA
J: TRBJ2-5
D: TRBD2
V: TRBV6-5

CDR3: CATNRGNGEKLFF
DNA: TGTGCCACCAACAGGGGGAATGGAGAAAAACTGTTTTTT
size: NA
J: TRBJ1-4
D: TRBD1
V: TRBV2

CDR3: CASSPKTGQETQYF
DNA: TGTGCCAGCAGCCCCAAGACAGGCCAAGAGACCCAGTACTTC
size: NA
J: TRBJ2-5
D: NA
V: TRBV7-3

CDR3: CASSLTSGGAKNIQYF
DNA: TGTGCCAGCAGCCTGACTAGTGGGGGAGCCAAAAACATTCAGTACTTC
size: NA
J: TRBJ2-4
D: NA
V: TRBV7-2

CDR3: CASSLGGTLLNTEAFF
DNA: TGTGCCAGCAGCTTAGGGGGGACCCTTTTGAACACTGAAGCTTTCTTT
size: NA
J: TRBJ1-1
D: NA
V: TRBV7-9

CDR3: CSVVTGLAENIQYF
DNA: TGCAGCGTTGTGACTGGGTTGGCCGAAAACATTCAGTACTTC
size: NA
J: TRBJ2-4
D: NA
V: TRBV29-1

CDR3: CATSDWDRGMWQYF
DNA: TGTGCCACCAGTGATTGGGACAGGGGAATGTGGCAGTACTTC
size: few
J: TRBJ2-7
D: TRBD1
V: TRBV24-1

CDR3: CASSLAKGRPGANVLTF
DNA: TGTGCTAGCAGCTTAGCTAAGGGCCGACCTGGGGCCAACGTCCTGACTTTC
size: NA
J: TRBJ2-6
D: NA
V: TRBV7-7

CDR3: CSARGRDRVVSDTQYF
DNA: TGCAGTGCTAGAGGGAGGGACAGGGTAGTTTCAGATACGCAGTATTTT
size: NA
J: TRBJ2-3
D: TRBD1
V: TRBV20-1

CDR3: CAISEGERNQPQHF
DNA: TGTGCCATCAGTGAGGGGGAACGGAATCAGCCCCAGCATTTT
size: NA
J: TRBJ1-5
D: NA
V: TRBV10-3

CDR3: CASSSDRGRRETQYF
DNA: TGTGCCAGCAGCTCGGACAGGGGACGACGAGAGACCCAGTACTTC
size: few
J: TRBJ2-5
D: TRBD1
V: TRBV7-2

CDR3: CSARKGAYEQYF
DNA: TGCAGTGCTAGAAAAGGGGCCTACGAGCAGTACTTC
size: few
J: TRBJ2-7
D: NA
V: TRBV20-1

CDR3: CASSLVGRISGANVLTF
DNA: TGTGCCAGCAGCTTAGTAGGTCGAATCTCTGGGGCCAACGTCCTGACTTTC
size: NA
J: TRBJ2-6
D: NA
V: TRBV7-2

CDR3: CSAPSGLETQYF
DNA: TGCAGTGCCCCGAGCGGATTAGAGACCCAGTACTTC
size: many
J: TRBJ2-5
D: NA
V: TRBV20-1

CDR3: CASSLVGRALDEQFF
DNA: TGTGCCAGCAGCTTAGTTGGTAGGGCGTTGGATGAGCAGTTCTTC
size: once
J: TRBJ2-1
D: NA
V: TRBV7-6

CDR3: CASSDSIGGINTQYF
DNA: TGTGCCAGCAGTGACTCGATAGGGGGGATAAATACGCAGTATTTT
size: NA
J: TRBJ2-3
D: NA
V: TRBV6-4

CDR3: CSALGQPNQPQHF
DNA: TGCAGTGCCCTCGGCCAGCCGAATCAGCCCCAGCATTTT
size: NA
J: TRBJ1-5
D: NA
V: TRBV20-1

CDR3: CASRNYRGEDYEQYF
DNA: TGTGCCAGCAGAAATTACAGGGGAGAAGACTACGAGCAGTACTTC
size: few
J: TRBJ2-7
D: TRBD1
V: TRBV5-6

CDR3: CASSLPDRGSDYGYTF
DNA: TGTGCCAGCAGCTTACCGGACAGGGGGTCAGACTATGGCTACACCTTC
size: NA
J: TRBJ1-2
D: TRBD1
V: TRBV5-5

CDR3: CSVPAGDNEQYF
DNA: TGCAGCGTTCCTGCGGGGGACAATGAGCAGTACTTC
size: NA
J: TRBJ2-5
D: NA
V: TRBV29-1

CDR3: CASSPLLGGADTQYF
DNA: TGCGCCAGCAGCCCTCTCCTAGGGGGGGCGGATACGCAGTATTTT
size: NA
J: TRBJ2-3
D: NA
V: TRBV4-1

CDR3: CASRPLAGGYYEQYF
DNA: TGTGCCAGCAGACCCCTAGCGGGGGGGTACTACGAGCAGTACTTC
size: NA
J: TRBJ2-7
D: TRBD2
V: TRBV6-6

CDR3: CSAIRDTYMNTEAFF
DNA: TGCAGTGCTATCCGGGACACATACATGAACACTGAAGCTTTCTTT
size: NA
J: TRBJ1-1
D: NA
V: TRBV20-1

CDR3: CSARDPGQGIRDTQYF
DNA: TGCAGTGCTAGAGATCCGGGACAGGGCATTCGAGATACGCAGTATTTT
size: few
J: TRBJ2-3
D: TRBD1
V: TRBV20-1

CDR3: CAAGGVGYQETQYF
DNA: TGTGCCGCCGGGGGCGTTGGATATCAAGAGACCCAGTACTTC
size: few
J: TRBJ2-5
D: NA
V: TRBV6-2/TRBV6-3

CDR3: CAGSDGRQIYEKLFF
DNA: TGTGCCGGCAGTGATGGACGACAGATTTATGAAAAACTGTTTTTT
size: NA
J: TRBJ1-4
D: NA
V: TRBV2

CDR3: CAISGQGRIYGYTF
DNA: TGTGCCATCAGCGGACAGGGAAGAATCTATGGCTACACCTTC
size: few
J: TRBJ1-2
D: TRBD1
V: TRBV10-3

CDR3: CASSSKQGTYEQYF
DNA: TGCGCCAGCAGCTCCAAACAGGGCACCTACGAGCAGTACTTC
size: few
J: TRBJ2-7
D: NA
V: TRBV5-1

CDR3: CASSLALTRSYEQYF
DNA: TGTGCCAGCAGTTTAGCCTTAACACGGAGCTACGAGCAGTACTTC
size: few
J: TRBJ2-7
D: NA
V: TRBV12-3/TRBV12-4

CDR3: CASSELGEETQYF
DNA: TGTGCCAGCAGTGAATTGGGGGAAGAGACCCAGTACTTC
size: many
J: TRBJ2-5
D: NA
V: TRBV2

CDR3: CSASGANQPQHF
DNA: TGCAGTGCTAGTGGGGCCAATCAGCCCCAGCATTTT
size: NA
J: TRBJ1-5
D: NA
V: TRBV20-1

CDR3: CSVDLIGQETQYF
DNA: TGCAGCGTTGATCTCATAGGACAAGAGACCCAGTACTTC
size: NA
J: TRBJ2-5
D: NA
V: TRBV29-1

CDR3: CASSQAWGSTDTQYF
DNA: TGTGCCAGCAGCCAAGCGTGGGGTAGCACAGATACGCAGTATTTT
size: NA
J: TRBJ2-3
D: NA
V: TRBV3-1

CDR3: CASSQAWGDNEQFF
DNA: TGTGCCAGCAGCCAAGCCTGGGGTGACAATGAGCAGTTCTTC
size: NA
J: TRBJ2-1
D: NA
V: TRBV4-2

CDR3: CASSRVMGDEQFF
DNA: TGTGCCAGCAGCAGAGTCATGGGAGATGAGCAGTTCTTC
size: NA
J: TRBJ2-1
D: NA
V: TRBV6-5

CDR3: CASSLGTGLTEAFF
DNA: TGCGCCAGCAGCTTGGGGACAGGGTTAACTGAAGCTTTCTTT
size: NA
J: TRBJ1-1
D: TRBD1
V: TRBV5-1

CDR3: CASSGAGGHTEAFF
DNA: TGTGCCAGCAGCGGGGCGGGGGGCCACACTGAAGCTTTCTTT
size: few
J: TRBJ1-1
D: NA
V: TRBV5-6

CDR3: CASSLKLAGGQGDTQYF
DNA: TGTGCCAGCAGCTTAAAGCTAGCGGGGGGGCAAGGGGATACGCAGTATTTT
size: many
J: TRBJ2-3
D: TRBD2
V: TRBV7-2

CDR3: CASSPYRAGNQPQHF
DNA: TGTGCCAGCAGCCCCTACAGGGCTGGCAATCAGCCCCAGCATTTT
size: NA
J: TRBJ1-5
D: NA
V: TRBV27

CDR3: CSARPIVGPPELTEAFF
DNA: TGCAGTGCTAGACCTATTGTGGGCCCGCCGGAACTCACTGAAGCTTTCTTT
size: many
J: TRBJ1-1
D: NA
V: TRBV20-1

CDR3: CASSRPGAEYEQYF
DNA: TGTGCCAGCAGCCGTCCGGGGGCTGAGTACGAGCAGTACTTC
size: few
J: TRBJ2-7
D: NA
V: TRBV7-2

CDR3: CASSQEGRSSYNEQFF
DNA: TGTGCCAGCAGCCAAGAGGGGAGATCCTCCTACAATGAGCAGTTCTTC
size: NA
J: TRBJ2-1
D: NA
V: TRBV14

CDR3: CASSLRGDRKQYF
DNA: TGTGCCAGCAGTTTAAGGGGCGACAGAAAGCAGTACTTC
size: few
J: TRBJ2-7
D: NA
V: TRBV12-3/TRBV12-4

CDR3: CASRGWADLAKNIQYF
DNA: TGTGCCAGCAGGGGTTGGGCCGATCTAGCCAAAAACATTCAGTACTTC
size: few
J: TRBJ2-4
D: NA
V: TRBV27